This T cell receptor beta chain originates from a study of blood T cell repertoires in COVID-19. As for the study in general: Acute-phase and convalescent COVID-19 samples originated in the United States, Italy and Spain.

As handled by the study authors: Reference gene primer amplification in the assay estimated nucleated cell counts. Using immunoSEQ multiplex PCR, the repertoire was profiled, and TCRdb retains in-frame clones only, with some absent. V, J and clone size were drawn from that table, and D and trimming were deduced from the DNA. The sample carries more than 250,000 clones, 90% recorded once. This CDR3 region has 15 residues. Trimming took 6 bases from V and 2 from J; bases not matched to a gene: 8. Germline V gene lookup returns CDR1 LNHDA and CDR2 SQIVND (reference sequence). The rearrangement links TRBV19 to TRBJ1-2; TRBD1 matches at 8 bases. This TCR was recovered from a woman aged 50 to 60 with COVID-19, enrolled during active disease. The sample taken for sequencing was peripheral blood. The CDR3 DNA reads as TGTGCCAGTAGAGAGACAGGGGCGCAGAACTATGGCTACACCTTC. It specifies CASRETGAQNYGYTF. Drawing the rest from reference TRBV19 and TRBJ1-2, the complete variable domain is DGGITQSPKYLFRKEGQNVTLSCEQNLNHDAMYWYRQDPGQGLRLIYYSQIVNDFQKGDIAEGYSVSREKKESFPLTVTSAQKNPTAFYLCASRETGAQNYGYTFGSGTRLTVV.